This T cell receptor beta chain emerged from a study of blood T cell repertoires in COVID-19. At the level of the study: Spain, Italy and the United States supplied samples that represented acute and convalescent COVID-19.

Only in-frame clones appear in the TCRdb table, and some are missing; sequencing was by immunoSEQ multiplex PCR. The sample consists of 130,000 or so clones, about 89% of them appearing once. The sequenced sample was peripheral blood. This sequence originates from a man aged 50 to 59 with active or convalescent COVID-19.

The CDR3 loop reads CATSDRRKGLAQETQYF. The CDR3 region has the DNA TGTGCCACCAGTGACCGGCGAAAGGGACTTGCTCAAGAGACCCAGTACTTC. V usage is TRBV24-1 and J usage is TRBJ2-5; perhaps TRBD2 as D (6 bases). The length of the CDR3 is 17 residues. Germline CDR1 KGHDR, CDR2 SFDVKD. V was pared by 4 bases and J by 2 bases, with 19 bases between.